Listed here are 3 T cell receptor beta chains from one sample, sequenced in a study of T cells in Graves' hyperthyroidism and ophthalmopathy. There were TCR beta CDR3 regions amplified from RNA transcripts. The HTBI primer set served for first-round RT-PCR of the TCR CDR3. TCRdb re-called the multiplex PCR reads through MiXCR, storing one row per CDR3 protein. The sample gives about 600,000 distinct CDR3 sequences, around 15% of which show up once; 2.5% to 4% is in the top ten. Sequencing used blood. Source of these receptors: a woman between 40 and 55 years old with Graves' ophthalmopathy.

V and J are TRBV20-1 and TRBJ2-3; perhaps D is TRBD1 or TRBD2 (6 bases each). Trimming pared 4 bases from V and 6 bases from J, leaving 20 bases between. Germline CDR1 reads DFQATT; CDR2 reads SNEGSKA (reference sequence). This CDR3 contains 15 residues. The CDR3 region is CSAKDVRGVRDTQYF. The CDR3 region has the DNA TGCAGTGCTAAAGACGTTAGGGGGGTTCGGGATACGCAGTATTTT.

This clonotype was seen ten or more times. V and J are TRBV7-3 and TRBJ2-3; D perhaps matches TRBD1 (6 bases). This CDR3 has 14 amino acids. With 1 base removed from V and 1 base from J, the gap between germline ends came to 6 bases. Germline CDR1 SGHTA, CDR2 FQGTGA. Here the CDR3 reads CASSLNRGTDTQYF. CDR3 nucleotide sequence: TGTGCCAGCAGCTTAAACAGGGGCACAGATACGCAGTATTTT.

In the case of this clonotype: Being one base from a much bigger clone, this may be a read error. V usage is TRBV7-9 and J usage is TRBJ1-5; unclear D gene. The germline V gene has CDR1 SEHNR and CDR2 FQNEAQ (reference sequence). The V and J ends lost 0 bases and 7 bases respectively, with 4 bases between them. CDR3 length: 12 amino acids. The CDR3 DNA sequence: TGTGCCAGCAGCTTAGCGGAACAGCCCCAGCATTTT. As protein: CASSLAEQPQHF. The variable domain in full, with the rest retrieved from reference TRBV7-9 and TRBJ1-5, is DTGVSQNPRHKITKRGQNVTFRCDPISEHNRLYWYRQTLGQGPEFLTYFQNEAQLEKSRLLSDRFSAERPKGSFSTLEIQRTEQGDSAMYLCASSLAEQPQHFGDGTRLSIL.